Below are 12 T cell receptor beta chains sequenced from a single sample in a study of low-dose radiotherapy and immunotherapy resistance in tumors. TRAV- and TRBV-specific primers were used for first-strand cDNA, which covered alpha and beta chains. With a V-primer adapter and a constant-region primer, TCRs were amplified for roughly 21 PCR cycles. TCRdb fed the reads into MiXCR, producing one record per CDR3 protein. The sample contains tens of thousands of distinct CDR3 sequences, under 10% of which appear only once. The sample's time point: before trial treatment. Sequences were derived from PBMCs, sampled before treatment. These receptors all come from a male donor with prostate cancer.

This clonotype showed up many times. The chain joins TRBV19 to TRBJ2-2; the match to TRBD2 covers 11 bases. From germline, CDR1 is LNHDA and CDR2 SQIVND (reference sequence). This CDR3 has 16 residues. V lost 5 bases to trimming and J lost 6 bases; unmatched junction nucleotides: 8. CDR3 residues: CASSPRGSGRAGELFF. CDR3 sequence (DNA): TGTGCCAGTAGTCCGCGTGGTAGCGGGAGGGCCGGGGAGCTGTTTTTT. Full variable domain (remainder filled in from reference TRBV19 and TRBJ2-2): DGGITQSPKYLFRKEGQNVTLSCEQNLNHDAMYWYRQDPGQGLRLIYYSQIVNDFQKGDIAEGYSVSREKKESFPLTVTSAQKNPTAFYLCASSPRGSGRAGELFFGEGSRLTVL.

This clonotype has at least ten counts. This rearrangement joins TRBV7-2 to TRBJ2-7, with TRBD2 identical over 8 bases. Germline V gives CDR1 SGHTA, CDR2 FQGNSA. Trimming at V came to 5 bases and at J to 6 bases, leaving 6 bases not matched to a gene. The CDR3 has 13 amino acids. The CDR3 region is CASSATSVGEQYF. CDR3 coding DNA: TGTGCCAGCAGCGCGACTAGCGTCGGCGAGCAGTACTTC.

This clonotype was picked up many times. The chain joins TRBV5-4 to TRBJ2-1, with 10 bases that match TRBD2. Losses at the gene ends were 2 bases for V and 5 bases for J; bases not matched to a gene: 4. The length of the CDR3 is 15 residues. Per germline, CDR1 SGHNT and CDR2 YYREEE (reference sequence). The CDR3 region has the DNA TGTGCCAGCAGCTTAAGCGGGAGGGCCGACAATGAGCAGTTCTTC. Amino acid sequence: CASSLSGRADNEQFF.

The sample holds many counts of this clonotype. The V gene is TRBV6-2 or TRBV6-3, the J gene TRBJ2-7, with D tentatively TRBD2 (6 bases). CDR3 length equals 13 residues. Trimming stripped 10 bases from V and 7 bases from J, with 20 bases between. The germline CDR1 and CDR2 sequences are MNHEY and SVGEGT. The CDR3 sequence is CATRQNRAGEQYF. Here the CDR3 DNA reads TGTGCCACCCGCCAGAATAGGGCGGGGGAGCAGTACTTC.

Many counts were recorded for this clonotype. This chain links TRBV7-6 with TRBJ2-7; 9 bases agree with TRBD2. With V trimmed by 4 bases and J by 0 bases, 4 bases remained unmatched. Germline CDR1 SGHVS, CDR2 FNYEAQ. There are 15 residues in the CDR3. CDR3 sequence: CASSSRTSDSYEQYF. CDR3 bases: TGTGCCAGCAGCTCCCGGACTAGCGACTCCTACGAGCAGTACTTC.

This clonotype occurred many times. The CDR3 DNA reads TGCAGTGCTAGAGACCAGGACTGGGTTAATTCACCCCTCCACTTT. It encodes CSARDQDWVNSPLHF. The rearrangement joins TRBV20-1 to TRBJ1-6; no clear D. The CDR3 is made up of 15 amino acids. The V and J ends lost 0 bases and 6 bases respectively, with 12 bases between them. The germline V gene encodes CDR1 DFQATT and CDR2 SNEGSKA (reference sequence).

This clonotype was seen ten or more times. The chain is built from TRBV25-1 and TRBJ2-4; the D is unclear. The germline V gene has CDR1 MGHDK and CDR2 SYGVNS. V was shortened by 1 base and J by 0 bases, with 13 bases between the two germline ends. This CDR3 region has 17 residues. DNA for the CDR3: TGTGCCAGCAGTGAATCGGCAGAAACAAGAGCCAAAAACATTCAGTACTTC. Amino acid sequence: CASSESAETRAKNIQYF.

This clonotype was seen ten or more times. The chain employs TRBV20-1 and TRBJ1-3; D remains ambiguous. V was shortened by 0 bases and J by 0 bases, with 9 bases between the two germline ends. Germline V gene sequence: CDR1 DFQATT, CDR2 SNEGSKA (reference sequence). CDR3 length equals 15 residues. The CDR3 DNA is TGCAGTGCTAGAGATATTCGGATCTCTGGAAACACCATATATTTT. Translating it yields CSARDIRISGNTIYF.

This clonotype was observed at least ten times. The chain carries TRBV15 and TRBJ2-7; 7 nucleotides agree with TRBD1. The trim removed 8 bases at V and 3 bases at J, leaving 4 bases unmatched. The CDR3 sequence is 12 residues long. The germline V gene encodes CDR1 LNHNV and CDR2 YYDKDF (reference sequence). The CDR3 reads CATGDSIYEQYF. CDR3 coding DNA: TGTGCCACCGGGGACAGTATCTACGAGCAGTACTTC. Complete variable domain (other parts from reference TRBV15 and TRBJ2-7): DAMVIQNPRYQVTQFGKPVTLSCSQTLNHNVMYWYQQKSSQAPKLLFHYYDKDFNNEADTPDNFQSRRPNTSFCFLDIRSPGLGDTAMYLCATGDSIYEQYFGPGTRLTVT.

This clonotype has at least ten counts. Here the CDR3 DNA reads TGTGCCTGGAGTATTGGTGCGGGGGCTAAAGAGCAGTACTTC. Encoded protein: CAWSIGAGAKEQYF. This sequence joins TRBV30 and TRBJ2-7, with D perhaps matching TRBD2 (7 bases). CDR3 length: 14 amino acids. From germline, CDR1 is GTSNPN and CDR2 SVGIG (reference sequence). Trimming left V 2 bases short and J 7 bases short, with 18 bases between.

This clonotype was found many times. The gene calls are TRBV20-1 and TRBJ2-3, with 9 bases matching TRBD2. V dropped 2 bases and J dropped 2; count of bases not matched to a gene: 8. The CDR3 extends over 16 amino acids. Germline V gene sequence: CDR1 DFQATT, CDR2 SNEGSKA (reference sequence). CDR3 sequence reads: CSARLLAGANTDTQYF. The CDR3, as DNA: TGCAGTGCTAGACTTTTAGCGGGAGCGAACACAGATACGCAGTATTTT.

This clonotype was seen repeatedly, ten times or more. The rearrangement joins TRBV5-8 to TRBJ1-5; 8 nucleotides match TRBD1. This CDR3 has 11 amino acids. V shed 4 bases and J 11 bases; nucleotides not matched to a gene: 2. Germline V gives CDR1 SGHTS, CDR2 YDEGEE. CDR3 in amino acids: CASSQQGAQHF. The CDR3 DNA reads TGTGCCAGCAGCCAACAGGGGGCCCAGCATTTT.